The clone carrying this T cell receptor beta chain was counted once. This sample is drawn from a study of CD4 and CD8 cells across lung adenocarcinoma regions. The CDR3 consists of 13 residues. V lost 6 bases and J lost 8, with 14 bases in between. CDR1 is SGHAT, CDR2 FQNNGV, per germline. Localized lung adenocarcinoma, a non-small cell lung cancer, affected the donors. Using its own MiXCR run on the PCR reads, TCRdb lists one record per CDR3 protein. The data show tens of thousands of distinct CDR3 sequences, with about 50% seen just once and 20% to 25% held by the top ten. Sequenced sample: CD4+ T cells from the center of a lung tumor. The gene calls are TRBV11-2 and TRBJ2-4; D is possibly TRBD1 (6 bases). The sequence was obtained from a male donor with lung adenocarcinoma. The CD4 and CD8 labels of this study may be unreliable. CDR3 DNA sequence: TGTGCCAGCAGTCTTCAGGGGCGCGACATTCAGTACTTC. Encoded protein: CASSLQGRDIQYF.